This TCR beta chain was documented in a study of T cells in Graves' hyperthyroidism and ophthalmopathy. Whole-study findings and limits: Ophthalmopathy could be told apart from stable hyperthyroidism with a 13 V-J model. Blood also showed most of the thyroid clonotypes that were expanded above 0.001.

With respect to this clonotype: Its antigen is unknown.

Germline CDR1 reads SGHVS; CDR2 reads FQNEAQ. The CDR3 sequence is 15 residues long. Trimming took 4 bases from V and 0 from J, leaving 10 bases between them. Amplification of TCR beta CDR3 regions was performed using RNA transcripts as template. Primed by the HTBI set, a first-round RT-PCR was run on the TCR CDR3. MiXCR, run by TCRdb on the multiplex PCR reads, gives a single entry per CDR3 protein. The sample has roughly 560,000 distinct CDR3 sequences; around 15% are singletons. A Clinical Activity Score of at least 3, a NOSPECS grade of at least 4 and a duration under 3 months were recorded in the ophthalmopathy patients. Fresh 10 ml peripheral blood yielded PBMCs.

Source material: blood. The chain employs TRBV7-8 and TRBJ1-5; possibly TRBD1 for D (5 bases). The sequence derives from a middle-aged woman with Graves' ophthalmopathy. The CDR3 protein is CASSSGGFSNQPQHF. The CDR3, as DNA: TGTGCCAGCAGCTCGGGGGGTTTTAGCAATCAGCCCCAGCATTTT.